This T cell receptor (beta chain) derives from a study of T-cell memory formation after mild COVID-19 (dated by TCRdb to the early 2020s). For the study in its entirety: TCR sequence clusters from the two donors were found to be largely donor specific. In two donors, T-cell clones that expanded and contracted after mild COVID-19 were followed by sequencing TCRalpha and TCRbeta repertoires longitudinally. The cohort was made up of two young adult volunteers, one female and one male, who were previously healthy. Findings and caveats that apply to the study as a whole: Whether the second-wave clones peaking on day 37 were SARS-CoV-2 specific was not confirmed. Some responding clones were detected in pre-infection memory, suggesting pre-existing cross-reactive memory T cells joined the SARS-CoV-2 response. The study included only a couple of mild cases, and larger cohorts that include severe cases with pre-infection samples were judged to be necessary. Contracting CD4+ clones were located mainly in the CM and EM memory subsets, whereas CD8+ clones were found to be enriched in EMRA. From day 15 to 85, contracting clones showed balanced CD4/CD8 phenotypes, whereas a second wave of clones that expanded from day 15 to 37 leaned towards CD4+.

Per the germline V gene, SGHTA is the CDR1 and FQGNSA is the CDR2. From the cysteine through the phenylalanine, the CDR3 covers 18 amino acids. Only CDR3 DNA is held: 54 bases, read in frame from base 1. V is cut by 2 bases and J by 1 base, and the space between the germline ends is 20 bases. Ficoll-Paque density gradient centrifugation was the method used to isolate PBMCs. This clonotype was observed at least ten times. Its recognized antigen is unknown. No much larger clone exists at a distance of one base, and base qualities are not known. Sequencing relied on an Illumina NovaSeq 6000. TCRalpha and TCRbeta cDNA libraries were constructed by 5'RACE with constant-segment primers, with sample barcodes and unique molecular identifiers being introduced. Trizol reagent was used to extract RNA from every sample. The libraries were amplified in two PCR steps, and the second step added a second sample barcode and Illumina TruSeq adapters. Sequencing of libraries was performed on an Illumina NovaSeq with 2 x 150 bp paired-end reads. Regarding the original processing steps: The reads were demultiplexed and collapsed into UMI-guided consensus sequences using migec v1.2.7. With mixcr v2.1.11, UMI consensuses were aligned to TRA and TRB V and J templates and assembled into clonotypes. A clonotype was counted as expanded or contracted only when both edgeR and NoisET called the clonotype significant, with the noise models trained on biological replicates. For edgeR calls, the thresholds were a false discovery rate-adjusted p below 0.01 and a log2 fold-change of 1. As an exploratory analysis of dynamics, max-normalized trajectories of the 1000 most abundant clonotypes were examined with PCA combined with hierarchical clustering. Separately sequenced CD4+ and CD8+ repertoires were used to assign the CD4 or CD8 phenotype of responding clones. TCRdb took the public reads, trimmed them with fastp at Q25, ran MiXCR for clone calling and kept in-frame beta chains. Entries that share a CDR3 protein sequence are merged under the most common genes and DNA. These V and J calls are TCRdb output, not the study's own analysis. This sample is represented by about 560,000 distinct CDR3 sequences; roughly 20% of them were singletons. The ten largest clones take up about 8.4% of the sample.

This sequence uses TRBV7-2 and TRBJ2-5, and perhaps TRBD1 as D gene, on 5 matching bases. The TCR was taken from an adult woman who had mild COVID-19 (a few samples of this study predate the infection). The sample titles of this study are shuffled in the database, so cell type and time point are left out; the donor was told from shared clones. Input material: PBMCs or a T cell subset sorted from them (not recorded which). The DNA reads as follows: TGTGCCAGCAGCTTACTCCCAAACGCAGGGCCAGGCCAAGAGACCCAGTACTTC. It codes for CASSLLPNAGPGQETQYF.